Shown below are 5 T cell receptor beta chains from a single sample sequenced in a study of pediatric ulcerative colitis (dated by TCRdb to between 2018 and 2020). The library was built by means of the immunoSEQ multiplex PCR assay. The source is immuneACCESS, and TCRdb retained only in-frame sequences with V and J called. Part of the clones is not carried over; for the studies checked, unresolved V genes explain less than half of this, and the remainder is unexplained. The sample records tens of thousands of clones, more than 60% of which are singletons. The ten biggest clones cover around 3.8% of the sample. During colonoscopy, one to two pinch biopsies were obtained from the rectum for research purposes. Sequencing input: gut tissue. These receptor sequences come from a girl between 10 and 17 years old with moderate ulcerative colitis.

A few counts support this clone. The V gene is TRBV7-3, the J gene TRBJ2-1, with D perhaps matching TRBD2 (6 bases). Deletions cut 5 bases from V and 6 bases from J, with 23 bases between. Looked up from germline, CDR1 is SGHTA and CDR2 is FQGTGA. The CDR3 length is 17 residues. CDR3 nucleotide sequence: TGTGCCAGCAGCCAACCAGCTGACGGGGGATCGATCAATGAGCAGTTCTTC. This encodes CASSQPADGGSINEQFF.

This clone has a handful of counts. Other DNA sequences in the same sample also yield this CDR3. The CDR3 nucleotides read TGTGCCAGCAGCCACCGGGACCGAAACTACGAGCAGTACTTC. Translated: CASSHRDRNYEQYF. The genes are TRBV7-9 and TRBJ2-7; D may be TRBD1 or TRBD2 (5 bases each). V was cut by 5 bases and J by 3 bases, with 14 bases left in between. The germline gives CDR1 SEHNR, CDR2 FQNEAQ (reference sequence). The CDR3 runs 14 residues.

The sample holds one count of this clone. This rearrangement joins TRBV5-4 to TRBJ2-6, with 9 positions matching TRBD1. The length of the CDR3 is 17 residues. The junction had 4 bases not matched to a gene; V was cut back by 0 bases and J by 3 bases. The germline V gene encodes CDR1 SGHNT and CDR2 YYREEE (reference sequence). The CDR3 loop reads CASSLDGTGNGANVLTF. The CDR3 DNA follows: TGTGCCAGCAGCTTGGACGGGACAGGGAATGGGGCCAACGTCCTGACTTTC.

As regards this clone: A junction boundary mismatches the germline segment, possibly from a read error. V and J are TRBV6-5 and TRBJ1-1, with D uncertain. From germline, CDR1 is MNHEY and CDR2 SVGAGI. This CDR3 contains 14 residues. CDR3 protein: CASSLVGMNTEALF. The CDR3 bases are TGTGCCAGCAGCCTCGTAGGAATGAACACTGAAGCTCTCTTT.

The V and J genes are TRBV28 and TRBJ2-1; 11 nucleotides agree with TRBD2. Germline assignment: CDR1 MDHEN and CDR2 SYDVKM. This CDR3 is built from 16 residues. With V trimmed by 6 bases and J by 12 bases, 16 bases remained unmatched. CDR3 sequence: CASSSQTSGSPYGQFF. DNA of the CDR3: TGTGCCAGCAGCTCTCAAACTAGCGGGAGTCCCTATGGGCAGTTCTTC.